Detailed here is one T cell receptor (beta chain). What antigen it recognizes has not been identified. No much larger clone exists at a distance of one base, and base qualities are not known. The CDR3 starts with the cysteine, ends with the phenylalanine, and has 14 residues. Kept here is only the CDR3 DNA, which spans 42 bases and is read in frame from base 1. V is pruned by 3 bases and J by 8 bases, leaving 4 bases of the junction without a gene match. In the germline V gene (reference sequence), CDR1 corresponds to LNHNV and CDR2 to YYDKDF. These data come from a study of blood T cell repertoires in COVID-19 (dated by TCRdb to the early 2020s). Turning to the overall study: Samples covering the acute and convalescent phases of COVID-19 were provided by collaborators in the United States, Italy and Spain. Sample metadata almost always included a de-identified subject ID, COVID-19 status, age in years and sex. The repertoires were released in a freely available public database intended as a resource for research on the immune response to SARS-CoV-2. Subjects who had been exposed to COVID-19, were actively infected with it, or had recovered from it provided the deeply sampled blood TCRbeta repertoires that made up the dataset. Where available, HLA class I and class II types were taken from metadata supplied by the sample provider and were not determined by assay-based typing. The material from the prospective study consisted of cDNA or gDNA derived from T cells, B-cell-depleted T cells, or PBMCs. The samples were drawn from two sources: the first 160 participants of the ongoing ImmuneRACE study, and about 1,300 subjects contributed by 6 global collaborators. The research as a whole found: Clinical and demographic metadata were provided uncurated, with the amount varying by source and participant.

At one collaborating source in Seattle, patients were enrolled during active infection and were followed longitudinally through the course of disease. Each collaborating institution followed its own protocols to collect whole blood in K2EDTA tubes. Collaborator samples were shipped for TCRbeta analysis as frozen whole blood, isolated PBMCs, or DNA extracted from either sample type. The immunoSEQ Assay, a bias-controlled multiplex PCR, was used to amplify TCRbeta CDR3 regions from genomic DNA. In the source study's methods: Within the assay, amplification of reference gene primers was used to estimate how many nucleated cells each sample contained. To quantify the absolute abundance of each unique TCRbeta CDR3 rearrangement, sequence reads were collapsed and filtered. For each sample, productive Simpson clonality was calculated by taking the square root of Simpson's diversity index across productive rearrangements. TCRdb provides this immuneACCESS table in a form limited to in-frame rearrangements. Some clones are lacking; in checked studies, under half of them reflect an unresolved V gene, and why the rest are absent is not known. V, J and clone size are those of that table, while D and trimming were read from the DNA. Within this sample are about 480,000 clones, with 75% to 90% of them counted one time only. The ten largest clones represent 0.9% of the sample.

The sequenced material came from peripheral blood. This receptor was identified in a man between 18 and 29 years old with COVID-19, enrolled during active disease. The sequence is built from TRBV15 and TRBJ1-6, with 7 bases in between that match TRBD1. The CDR3 protein sequence reads: CATSSLDRDSPLHF. The DNA sequence is TGTGCCACCAGCAGTTTAGACAGGGATTCACCCCTCCACTTT.